This TCR beta chain was documented in a study of shared clonotypes between healthy human individuals. The table came from immunoSEQ multiplex PCR; TCRdb's copy has only in-frame clones and leaves some out. The sample lists over a million clones, about 80% occurring once. As to this clone: Its antigen is unknown.

Per germline, CDR1 SQVTM and CDR2 ANQGSEA. Trimming removed 4 bases from V and 5 bases from J, with 15 bases in between. The CDR3 loop spans 14 amino acids. Study results and caveats: Incompleteness in sorted-subset sequencing, despite large depth, was shown by rarefaction.

The V gene is TRBV29-1, the J gene TRBJ1-5; D unclear. The sequence came from a man between 18 and 35 years old in good health. Material for sequencing was memory CD4+ T cells sorted from blood. The subset denotes: CD45RA-negative fraction. The CDR3 coding sequence is TGCAGCGTTGGAGTTTCGGGCGCGGATCAGCCCCAGCATTTT. Residues: CSVGVSGADQPQHF.